The 29 T cell receptor beta chains in this list originate from one sample, sequenced in a study of blood T cells in healthy people across ages. A sample-barcoded 5' primer and a J-beta primer mix were used in a second PCR of roughly 6 to 12 cycles. TCRdb analysed the 5' RACE reads with MiXCR anew, one entry per CDR3 protein. The repertoire holds about 510,000 distinct CDR3 sequences, with 25% to 35% as singletons. This sample also belongs to another study, concerning T cells of mothers and their children.

Sample: blood. Source of these receptors: a boy between 2 and 15 years old in good health.

This clonotype was counted only a few times. This chain connects TRBV25-1 to TRBJ2-7; D is perhaps TRBD1 (6 bases). V dropped 4 bases and J dropped 3 bases, with 19 bases sitting between them. Germline CDR1 reads MGHDK; CDR2 reads SYGVNS. CDR3 length: 16 amino acids. DNA for the CDR3: TGTGCCAGCAGTGCCCCAGGGGCCAGGGGCAACTACGAGCAGTACTTC. This codes for CASSAPGARGNYEQYF.

The genes are TRBV5-1 and TRBJ2-2; D might be TRBD2 (6 bases). The CDR3 runs 15 residues. CDR1 is SGHRS, CDR2 YFSETQ, per germline. Trimming pared 4 bases from V and 3 bases from J, leaving 13 bases between. CDR3 sequence (DNA): TGCGCCAGCAGCCCCCGCCCGGGGGACACCGGGGAGCTGTTTTTT. It specifies CASSPRPGDTGELFF.

This clonotype was seen a few times. The V gene is TRBV12-3 or TRBV12-4, the J gene TRBJ1-1; a possible D gene is TRBD1 (6 bases). This CDR3 has 15 residues. V lost 3 bases and J 1 base, leaving 12 bases between the germline ends. CDR3 nucleotides: TGTGCCAGCAGTTTGGCGGGGGGCTGGAACACTGAAGCTTTCTTT. It encodes CASSLAGGWNTEAFF.

This clonotype was counted a few times. The chain joins TRBV6-2 or TRBV6-3 to TRBJ1-2, with D hard to call. V was cut by 9 bases and J by 3 bases, with 11 bases left in between. The CDR3 has 12 amino acids. The germline gives CDR1 MNHEY, CDR2 SVGEGT. CDR3 residues: CASRRQDYGYTF. CDR3 nucleotides: TGTGCCAGTAGGCGACAAGACTATGGCTACACCTTC.

This clonotype was counted a few times. The chain employs TRBV29-1 and TRBJ1-1, with 8 positions matching TRBD1. Trimming removed 7 bases from V and 2 bases from J; junction bases left unmatched: 6. CDR3 size: 13 residues. Germline assignment: CDR1 SQVTM and CDR2 ANQGSEA. CDR3 bases: TGCAGCGCCCGACAGGGGCCAAACACTGAAGCTTTCTTT. Protein product: CSARQGPNTEAFF.

In its sample, this clonotype was seen a few times. The rearrangement joins TRBV6-1 to TRBJ2-1, with 7 bases aligning to TRBD2. The CDR3 length is 15 residues. J was trimmed by 7 bases and V by 1 base; bases with no gene match: 7. Germline lookup yields CDR1 MNHNS and CDR2 SASEGT. Here the CDR3 DNA reads TGTGCCAGCAGTGAAGGCGGCGGGAGTAGGAATGAGCAGTTCTTC. Translating gives CASSEGGGSRNEQFF.

The sample holds a few counts of this clonotype. The chain couples TRBV27 to TRBJ2-1; D may be TRBD1 (6 bases). Trimming took off 3 bases at V and 8 bases at J, with 14 bases between the two ends. Germline V gene sequence: CDR1 MNHEY, CDR2 SMNVEV (reference sequence). The CDR3 spans 14 residues. The CDR3: CASSLTGSLDEQFF. The CDR3 coding sequence is TGTGCCAGCAGTTTGACAGGAAGTCTAGATGAGCAGTTCTTC.

The rearrangement joins TRBV5-6 to TRBJ1-2; D call uncertain. The CDR3 length is 14 residues. The germline CDR1 and CDR2 sequences are SGHDT and YYEEEE. V was cut by 0 bases and J by 4 bases, with 10 bases left in between. The CDR3 nucleotides are TGTGCCAGCAGCTTGGAAGTAGTTGGCTATGGCTACACCTTC. Its translation is CASSLEVVGYGYTF.

This clonotype came up a few times. The chain has TRBV4-3 and TRBJ2-5; weak D call: TRBD2 (6 bases). Germline CDR1 reads LGHNA; CDR2 reads YSLEER. Trimming shortened V by 1 base and J by 11 bases, and 23 bases separated the two germline ends. The CDR3 totals 16 residues. The CDR3 loop is CASSQASTGVWNEQYF. CDR3 sequence (DNA): TGCGCCAGCAGCCAAGCGTCAACGGGAGTCTGGAATGAGCAGTACTTC.

This clonotype was counted a few times. The chain carries TRBV6-2 or TRBV6-3 and TRBJ1-3; D is uncertain. V lost 5 bases and J 0 bases, leaving 20 bases between the germline ends. The CDR3 loop spans 18 amino acids. Germline V gene lookup returns CDR1 MNHEY and CDR2 SVGEGT. The CDR3, as DNA: TGTGCCAGCAGTCATTCCACGGACTCCGCACTCTCTGGAAACACCATATATTTT. Protein sequence: CASSHSTDSALSGNTIYF.

The CDR3 loop reads CATSRTSPNEKLFF. CDR3 DNA: TGTGCCACCAGCAGAACCAGTCCAAATGAAAAACTGTTTTTT. V and J are TRBV15 and TRBJ1-4; no clear D gene. CDR3 length: 14 residues. Trimming pared 2 bases from V and 5 bases from J, leaving 9 bases between. Per the germline V gene, CDR1 is LNHNV and CDR2 is YYDKDF (reference sequence).

A few counts support this clonotype. The chain carries TRBV3-1 and TRBJ2-7; the match to TRBD1 covers 7 bases. After removal of 6 bases from V and 2 bases from J, the junction contained 7 bases not matched to a gene. This CDR3 contains 14 residues. Germline loops: CDR1 LGHDT, CDR2 YNNKEL (reference sequence). The CDR3 region has the DNA TGTGCCAGCAGTTCAGGGGGATCTACCTACGAGCAGTACTTC. It codes for CASSSGGSTYEQYF.

This clonotype was picked up a small number of times. The chain uses TRBV7-9 and TRBJ2-5, with 9 bases fitting TRBD2. The better agreement between TRBJ2-7 and the DNA end casts doubt on the J call. The germline CDR1 and CDR2 sequences are SEHNR and FQNEAQ (reference sequence). The CDR3 runs to 15 residues. In DNA, the CDR3 is TGTGCCAGCAGCCCCAAGTTAGCGGGAGCCTACGAGCAGTACTTC. Translating it yields CASSPKLAGAYEQYF.

The gene calls are TRBV5-1 and TRBJ2-5, with D hard to call. The J call is doubtful: the DNA matches TRBJ2-1 better. CDR1 is SGHRS, CDR2 YFSETQ, per germline. CDR3 size: 14 residues. The CDR3 loop is CASSLLYLYNEQFF. In DNA form, the CDR3 reads TGCGCCAGCAGCTTGTTATACCTATACAATGAGCAGTTCTTC.

V is TRBV7-8 and J is TRBJ2-2; either TRBD1 or TRBD2 may fit D (6 bases each). CDR3 length: 16 amino acids. The germline V and J ends were trimmed by 3 bases and 8 bases, with 19 bases remaining between them. Germline V gene lookup returns CDR1 SGHVS and CDR2 FQNEAQ. In DNA form, the CDR3 reads TGTGCCAGCAGCTTTATACCGGGGGCCGGTTTGGGGGAGCTGTTTTTT. Protein product: CASSFIPGAGLGELFF.

V gene TRBV20-1 combines with J gene TRBJ2-3; no reliable D call. The germline gives CDR1 DFQATT, CDR2 SNEGSKA (reference sequence). Between the trimmed V and J ends, which lost 3 bases and 4 bases, there was a span of 11 bases. This CDR3 has 13 residues. The CDR3 sequence is CSASGRAPDTQYF. CDR3 nucleotide sequence: TGCAGTGCTAGCGGAAGGGCCCCAGATACGCAGTATTTT.

The rearrangement joins TRBV6-5 to TRBJ1-5, with D possibly TRBD1 on 6 matching bases. V was clipped by 7 bases and J by 6 bases, with 16 bases between them. Germline V CDR1 and CDR2: MNHEY, SVGAGI. This CDR3 is 14 amino acids long. CDR3: CASTRQVGSQPQHF. For the CDR3, the DNA is TGTGCCAGCACCCGACAGGTGGGCAGTCAGCCCCAGCATTTT.

This clonotype was seen only a few times. The J gene is TRBJ2-1, the V gene TRBV29-1; D not resolved. The CDR3 loop spans 11 amino acids. Trimming stripped 3 bases from V and 7 bases from J, with 7 bases between. Germline V lookup: CDR1 SQVTM, CDR2 ANQGSEA. The CDR3 is CSVDKGNEQFF. Here the CDR3 DNA reads TGCAGCGTTGATAAAGGGAATGAGCAGTTCTTC.

J is TRBJ2-1 and V is TRBV29-1; the D is unclear. V shed 1 base and J shed 7 bases, with 8 bases lying between them. CDR1 is SQVTM, CDR2 ANQGSEA, per germline. There are 12 residues in the CDR3. The CDR3 protein is CSVEGSRNEQFF. CDR3 in DNA: TGCAGCGTTGAAGGGAGCAGGAATGAGCAGTTCTTC.

In this sample, this clonotype turned up many times. The V gene is TRBV6-5, the J gene TRBJ2-5; 7 bases are a match to TRBD1. CDR1 and CDR2 (germline): MNHEY, SVGAGI. CDR3 length: 13 amino acids. After removal of 8 bases from V and 2 bases from J, the junction contained 5 bases not matched to a gene. CDR3 nucleotide sequence: TGTGCCAGCGGCCGGGACAGACAAGAGACCCAGTACTTC. This translates into CASGRDRQETQYF.

The chain employs TRBV6-2 or TRBV6-3 and TRBJ2-6; D gene unclear. V was clipped by 1 base and J by 3 bases, with 4 bases between them. The germline V gene encodes CDR1 MNHEY and CDR2 SVGEGT. This CDR3 is built from 14 residues. The CDR3 DNA is TGTGCCAGCAGTTACTGGGATGGGGCCAACGTCCTGACTTTC. It specifies CASSYWDGANVLTF.

The chain couples TRBV5-5 to TRBJ2-1; TRBD1 matches at 10 bases. V was clipped by 3 bases and J by 2 bases; unmatched bases: 5. The CDR3 consists of 16 residues. Germline CDR1 and CDR2: SGHKS and YYEKEE (reference sequence). The DNA of the CDR3 is TGTGCCAGCAGCTCACCCGGGACAGGGGCCTACAATGAGCAGTTCTTC. This gives the protein CASSSPGTGAYNEQFF.

The V and J genes are TRBV5-1 and TRBJ2-2, with D possibly matching TRBD2 (5 bases). CDR1 and CDR2 from the germline V gene are SGHRS and YFSETQ. CDR3 length: 16 residues. Trimming pared 7 bases from V and 4 bases from J, leaving 20 bases between. The CDR3: CASSQPGSLFTGELFF. CDR3 DNA sequence: TGCGCCAGCTCCCAACCGGGGTCCTTGTTCACCGGGGAGCTGTTTTTT.

Comments on this clonotype: At one of its ends the junction is not consistent with the germline gene, which may arise from a read error. The V gene is TRBV7-2, the J gene TRBJ2-3; 12 bases agree with TRBD2. CDR3 length: 16 amino acids. Per germline, CDR1 SGHTA and CDR2 FQGNSA. The CDR3 DNA reads TGTGCCAGCAGCTTCCTAGCGGGAGGGCCCTCAGATACGCGGTATTTT. This codes for CASSFLAGGPSDTRYF. Looking up the rest from reference TRBV7-2 and TRBJ2-3 gives the full variable domain: GAGVSQSPSNKVTEKGKDVELRCDPISGHTALYWYRQSLGQGLEFLIYFQGNSAPDKSGLPSDRFSAERTGGSVSTLTIQRTQQEDSAVYLCASSFLAGGPSDTRYFGPGTRLTVL.

CDR3 sequence (DNA): TGTGCCAGCAGTTACTTCGGCGACAATCCGACCGAGCAGTACTTC. Its translation is CASSYFGDNPTEQYF. The chain uses TRBV6-6 and TRBJ2-7; D unresolved. This CDR3 spans 15 amino acids. The V gene lost 1 base and the J gene lost 6 bases, with 16 bases spanning the gap. CDR1 MNHNY and CDR2 SVGAGI come from the germline V gene (reference sequence).

J is TRBJ2-3 and V is TRBV15; D not certain. The CDR3 consists of 14 residues. The V and J ends lost 3 bases and 4 bases respectively, with 11 bases between them. The germline CDR1 and CDR2 sequences are LNHNV and YYDKDF (reference sequence). The CDR3 sequence is CATSRMGVSDTQYF. In DNA, the CDR3 is TGTGCCACCAGCAGGATGGGCGTCTCAGATACGCAGTATTTT.

The chain uses TRBV5-1 and TRBJ2-3; a weak D match, TRBD1 (6 bases). Trimming removed 1 base from V and 0 bases from J, with 12 bases in between. The CDR3 runs to 16 residues. CDR1 and CDR2 (germline): SGHRS, YFSETQ. The CDR3 loop reads CASSLHRDTSTDTQYF. The CDR3 DNA reads as TGCGCCAGCAGCTTGCACCGGGACACTAGCACAGATACGCAGTATTTT. Looking up the rest from reference TRBV5-1 and TRBJ2-3 gives the full variable domain: KAGVTQTPRYLIKTRGQQVTLSCSPISGHRSVSWYQQTPGQGLQFLFEYFSETQRNKGNFPGRFSGRQFSNSRSEMNVSTLELGDSALYLCASSLHRDTSTDTQYFGPGTRLTVL.

The chain couples TRBV12-3 or TRBV12-4 to TRBJ2-3; possibly TRBD2 for D (6 bases). There are 13 residues in the CDR3. The V end was cut by 8 bases, the J end by 1 base, with 10 bases between. The CDR3 DNA reads TGTGCCAGCCAGGGAGGAGGCACAGATACGCAGTATTTT. Residues: CASQGGGTDTQYF.

The V call is TRBV14, the J call TRBJ1-1, with no clear D. Germline V CDR1 and CDR2: SGHDN, FVKESK. Trimming removed 2 bases at V and 4 bases at J, with 11 bases between. This CDR3 comprises 14 residues. CDR3 in DNA: TGTGCCAGCAGCCAACTTGATTCGGGCACTGAAGCTTTCTTT. Translation: CASSQLDSGTEAFF.